This T cell receptor beta chain was identified in a study of monozygotic twins with inflammatory bowel disease. Template switching appended UMIs that held a 6-nucleotide sample barcode. Reanalyzing the 5' RACE reads, TCRdb keeps one entry per CDR3 protein, without DNA. Recorded for this sample: more than 95,000 distinct CDR3 sequences. The CDR3 is 16 amino acids. Per the germline V gene, CDR1 is LNHDA and CDR2 is SQIVND (reference sequence). Study results and caveats: Repertoire similarity did not differ between concordant and discordant twins, possibly owing to limited power. Some repertoire variability may stem from patients' differing immunosuppressive treatments. The sharing of clonotypes with others was lower in IBD patients than in healthy twins, especially with disease activity.

Comment on this clonotype: Its antigen is not known.

Sequenced input: blood. The TCR originated in a human donor with ulcerative colitis or Crohn's disease, or a healthy co-twin of an affected twin (not recorded which). The rearrangement links TRBV19 to TRBJ1-6. The CDR3 is CASSMIPTGNSSPLHF.